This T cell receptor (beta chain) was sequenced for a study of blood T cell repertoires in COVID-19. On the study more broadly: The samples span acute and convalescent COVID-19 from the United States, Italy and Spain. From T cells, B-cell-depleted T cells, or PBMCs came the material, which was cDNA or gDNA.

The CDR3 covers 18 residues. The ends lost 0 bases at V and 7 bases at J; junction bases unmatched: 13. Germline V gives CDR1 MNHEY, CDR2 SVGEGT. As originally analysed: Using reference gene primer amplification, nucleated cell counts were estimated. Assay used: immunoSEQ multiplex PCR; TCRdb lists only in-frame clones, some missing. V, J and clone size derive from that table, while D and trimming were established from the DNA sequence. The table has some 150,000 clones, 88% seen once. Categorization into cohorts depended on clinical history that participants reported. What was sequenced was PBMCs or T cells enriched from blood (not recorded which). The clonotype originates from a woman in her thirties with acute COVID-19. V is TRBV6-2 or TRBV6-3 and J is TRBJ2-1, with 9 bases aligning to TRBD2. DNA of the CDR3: TGTGCCAGCAGTTACTCGATCCATGGTCTAGCGGGAAAGAATGAGCAGTTCTTC. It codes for CASSYSIHGLAGKNEQFF.